The rows below give T cell receptor beta chains drawn from one sample of a study of beta chain features in type 1 diabetes. Sequenced by immunoSEQ multiplex PCR; TCRdb stores in-frame clones only, minus some. The data hold about 470,000 clones, with 30% observed a single time. The sequenced material came from naive CD4+ T cells from blood. The receptors were sampled from a man between 18 and 35 years old in good health. Both conserved end residues are part of each CDR3. Fields, in order: J gene, V gene, clone size, D gene, CDR3 DNA, CDR3 protein. A D gene is named only where the DNA matches it firmly. Expanded clones get a size class; other rows say once, few or many, or leave the size out.

>TRBJ2-1|TRBV5-4|-|-
TGTGCCAGCAGCGCGAAGAGCTCCTACAATGAGCAGTTCTTC
CASSAKSSYNEQFF
>TRBJ2-1|TRBV14|-|-
TGTGCCAGCAGCCAAGGGGTCTATCCTATGTACAATGAGCAGTTCTTC
CASSQGVYPMYNEQFF
>TRBJ2-4|TRBV15|-|TRBD2
TGTGCCACCAGCAGAGGAAGCGGGATCCTAGCCAAAAACATTCAGTACTTC
CATSRGSGILAKNIQYF
>TRBJ2-7|TRBV6-6|-|TRBD2
TGTGCCAGCAGTAGCGGGATCACCTACGAGCAGTACTTC
CASSSGITYEQYF
>TRBJ2-5|TRBV2|few|-
TGTGCCAGCAGTGTCTCTGAGACCCAGTACTTC
CASSVSETQYF
>TRBJ2-5|TRBV7-8|-|-
TGTGCCAGCAGCTTAGTACCTGTGGGGGCCCGGACCCAGTACTTC
CASSLVPVGARTQYF
>TRBJ2-5|TRBV12-5|few|-
TGTGCTAGTGGTTTTGCGGAGACCCAGTACTTC
CASGFAETQYF
>TRBJ1-1|TRBV30|few|-
TGTGCCTGGAGCCTTCGGGGAGCCCTGAGGGCTGAAGCTTTCTTT
CAWSLRGALRAEAFF
>TRBJ2-4|TRBV6-6|-|TRBD2
TGTGCCAGCGGGGAGGGTACCAAAAACATTCAGTACTTC
CASGEGTKNIQYF
>TRBJ1-5|TRBV5-1|-|-
TGCGCCAGCAGCTTGGAACCCAATCAGCCCCAGCATTTT
CASSLEPNQPQHF
>TRBJ2-1|TRBV18|few|-
TGTGCCAGCTCACCACAGAGACTGGCTTTGGATGAGCAGTTCTTC
CASSPQRLALDEQFF
>TRBJ2-3|TRBV7-9|-|-
TGTGCCAGCCTAACGGCAGGGAAAGATACGCAGTATTTT
CASLTAGKDTQYF
>TRBJ2-1|TRBV14|-|-
TGTGCCAGCGCCCCCGGTGGCAATGAGCAGTTCTTC
CASAPGGNEQFF
>TRBJ2-7|TRBV25-1|few|-
TGTGCCAGCAGTGAATTGGACAGCAACTACGAGCAGTACTTC
CASSELDSNYEQYF
>TRBJ2-7|TRBV27|-|-
TGTGCCAGCAGTTTCTGGGACCGGACCTACGAGCAGTACTTC
CASSFWDRTYEQYF
>TRBJ2-4|TRBV9|few|-
TGTGCCAGCAGCGTAGCTCCCAGGGAGAACATTCAGTACTTC
CASSVAPRENIQYF
>TRBJ2-1|TRBV27|few|-
TGTGCCAGCAGTTCCATGGGCCGCGAGCAGTTCTTC
CASSSMGREQFF
>TRBJ2-1|TRBV4-2|-|TRBD1
TGTGCCAGCAGCCAAGAGGGACAGGGATACAATGAGCAGTTCTTC
CASSQEGQGYNEQFF
>TRBJ1-2|TRBV29-1|-|-
TGCAGCGTTGAAGATCTAGGAGGGTCTGGCTACACCTTC
CSVEDLGGSGYTF
>TRBJ2-7|TRBV9|-|TRBD1
TGTGCCAGCAGCGTAGTGGCAGGGGGCCTCTACGAGCAGTACTTC
CASSVVAGGLYEQYF
>TRBJ2-3|TRBV9|-|TRBD2
TGTGCCAGCAGCCCGATCCTAGCGGGAGGCACAGATACGCAGTATTTT
CASSPILAGGTDTQYF
>TRBJ2-3|TRBV9|-|-
TGTGCCAGCAGCGTAGCCCACACAGATACGCAGTATTTT
CASSVAHTDTQYF
>TRBJ2-3|TRBV7-9|few|-
TGTGCCAGCAGCCCGATTTTCGTGCGGGCCGACACAGATACGCAGTATTTT
CASSPIFVRADTDTQYF
>TRBJ2-7|TRBV29-1|-|TRBD2
TGCAGCGTTGGAGGACTAGCGGGAGCCTACGAGCAGTACTTC
CSVGGLAGAYEQYF
>TRBJ2-7|TRBV30|few|TRBD1
TGTGCCTGGACTCGGGACAGACTAACCTACGAGCAGTACTTC
CAWTRDRLTYEQYF
>TRBJ1-2|TRBV20-1|-|-
TGCAGTGCTAGAGGGAGTTATGGCTACACCTTC
CSARGSYGYTF
>TRBJ1-1|TRBV29-1|-|TRBD1
TGCAGCGTTCCACAGGGGGCAAACACTGAAGCTTTCTTT
CSVPQGANTEAFF
>TRBJ2-1|TRBV5-1|-|-
TGCGCCAGCAGCTTAACAGGGAGCTCCTACAATGAGCAGTTCTTC
CASSLTGSSYNEQFF
>TRBJ2-3|TRBV10-3|-|-
TGTGCCACCACGGCAGGGGGCACAGATACGCAGTATTTT
CATTAGGTDTQYF
>TRBJ1-2|TRBV30|-|-
TGTGCCTGGAGACAGGTTAACTATGGCTACACCTTC
CAWRQVNYGYTF
>TRBJ2-2|TRBV2|-|-
TGTGCCAGCAGTGAAGCGGTCGGGGCGACCGGGGAGCTGTTTTTT
CASSEAVGATGELFF
>TRBJ1-1|TRBV28|-|-
TGTGCCAGCAGTTCGGGGGTCTTGCGGAACACTGAAGCTTTCTTT
CASSSGVLRNTEAFF
>TRBJ2-3|TRBV6-6|-|-
TGTGCCAGCAGTTACCCAGGAGGGCTTGGAGATACGCAGTATTTT
CASSYPGGLGDTQYF
>TRBJ2-7|TRBV30|-|-
TGTGCCTGGAGTCGAGGTGTAACACTCTCCTACGAGCAGTACTTC
CAWSRGVTLSYEQYF
>TRBJ2-1|TRBV5-1|-|-
TGCGCCAGCAGCTTGGACAGATCCTCCTACAATGAGCAGTTCTTC
CASSLDRSSYNEQFF
>TRBJ2-2|TRBV5-6|-|-
TGTGCCAGCAGTTACTTCGACCGGAGTTACACCGGGGAGCTGTTTTTT
CASSYFDRSYTGELFF
>TRBJ2-7|TRBV5-1|few|-
TGCGCCAGCAGCTTGTCGAGGAATTACTACGAGCAGTACTTC
CASSLSRNYYEQYF
>TRBJ2-1|TRBV9|-|TRBD2
TGTGCCAGCAGCCCCGGGACTAGCTGGCTCAATGAGCAGTTCTTC
CASSPGTSWLNEQFF
>TRBJ1-4|TRBV30|-|TRBD1
TGTGCCTGGAGTGTGACGGGACAGGGAAATGAAAAACTGTTTTTT
CAWSVTGQGNEKLFF
>TRBJ2-1|TRBV15|few|-
TGTGCCACCAGCAAGGACTTACCTGACAATGAGCAGTTCTTC
CATSKDLPDNEQFF
>TRBJ2-3|TRBV6-1|once|-
TGTGCCAGTAGGAATACAGATACGCAGTATTTT
CASRNTDTQYF
>TRBJ2-7|TRBV27|-|-
TGTGCCAGCAGCCCAAGGATCAGGTTCGAGCAGTACTTC
CASSPRIRFEQYF
>TRBJ2-1|TRBV19|few|-
TGTGCCAGTAGTATAGGAGCGAGCTCCTACAATGAGCAGTTCTTC
CASSIGASSYNEQFF
>TRBJ2-1|TRBV25-1|-|TRBD1
TGTGCCAGCAGTGACAGGGGGCCCGGGCGGGAGCAGTTCTTC
CASSDRGPGREQFF
>TRBJ2-6|TRBV25-1|-|-
TGTGCCAGCAGTGGGGGGCGAAGCTCTGGGGCCAACGTCCTGACTTTC
CASSGGRSSGANVLTF
>TRBJ2-3|TRBV29-1|-|TRBD1
TGCAGCGTTGATATGCAGGGGGCAAGGGATACGCAGTATTTT
CSVDMQGARDTQYF
>TRBJ2-5|TRBV25-1|-|-
TGTGCCAGCAGTGCCCAACTGGGGTTATCACAAGAGACCCAGTACTTC
CASSAQLGLSQETQYF
>TRBJ1-4|TRBV18|-|TRBD1
TGTGCCAGCTCATCGCAGGGGGACGAAAAACTGTTTTTT
CASSSQGDEKLFF
>TRBJ2-5|TRBV7-3|-|TRBD1
TGTGCCAGCAGCAGGACAGGGGCCGAAGAGACCCAGTACTTC
CASSRTGAEETQYF